This T cell receptor (beta chain) emerged from a study of T cells after yellow fever vaccination. At the level of the study: Libraries from low-cell-number fractions were prepared with the SMART-Seq v4 Ultra Low Input RNA kit. Study-wide points: Repertoires obtained by FACS sorting could include abundant clonotypes that entered as contaminants from the bulk population. The appearance of a small share of clonotypes in both CD4 and CD8 compartments was observed.

TCRdb called the 5' RACE reads again in MiXCR, with one record for every CDR3 protein. The table has hundreds of thousands of distinct CDR3 sequences, about 19% seen once. Germline assignment: CDR1 SGHTA and CDR2 FQGNSA. J gave up 4 bases and V 5 bases, and 10 bases lay outside the gene matches. The CDR3 length is 15 residues. This clonotype was found a few times. Its matching antigen is unknown. This rearrangement joins TRBV7-2 to TRBJ2-5, with TRBD1 matching 7 bases. Specimen: PBMCs, collected 15 days after the yellow fever booster vaccination. This clonotype originated in a man between 25 and 39 years old who received the YFV17D yellow fever vaccine. In nucleotides, the CDR3 is TGTGCCAGCAGCCTCCAGACAGGGTGGGCAGAGACCCAGTACTTC. Translation gives CASSLQTGWAETQYF.